This T cell receptor (beta chain) came from a study of blood T cells in healthy people across ages. The authors ran a second PCR of roughly 6 to 11 cycles using a sample-barcoded 5' primer and a J-beta primer mix. Each TCR beta cDNA got a 12-nucleotide random molecular identifier. Each single sample gave us at least 2.5 million CDR3-containing paired-end reads. MiXCR was run by TCRdb on the 5' RACE reads, yielding one entry per CDR3 protein. The sample lists about 1.1 million distinct CDR3 sequences; less than 45% were seen once. V dropped 8 bases and J dropped 0 bases, with 3 bases sitting between them. Germline CDR1 and CDR2: DFQATT and SNEGSKA (reference sequence). This CDR3 spans 10 amino acids. Donors were systemically healthy Caucasian individuals from Russia aged roughly 6 to 100 years. Every sample gave at least 5 micrograms of total RNA when it was extracted. This clonotype showed up just once.

The sequenced sample was blood. The gene calls are TRBV20-1 and TRBJ2-3; no clear D. The origin of this receptor is a young man in good health. CDR3 residues: CSPSTDTQYF. DNA of the CDR3: TGCAGTCCCAGCACAGATACGCAGTATTTT.